These 30 T cell receptor beta chains were all obtained from the same sample, sequenced in a study of blood T cells in healthy people across ages. Through a sample-barcoded 5' primer and a J-beta primer mix, a second PCR was run for about 6 to 11 cycles. MiXCR, run by TCRdb on the 5' RACE reads, gives a single entry per CDR3 protein. The sample includes hundreds of thousands of distinct CDR3 sequences, about 29% of them seen just once. In addition, the sample was reused for a study of T cells of mothers and their children.

The sequenced sample was blood. The receptors were gathered from a boy younger than 10 in good health.

The J gene is TRBJ2-3, the V gene TRBV18; either TRBD1 or TRBD2 may supply D (5 bases each). The ends were cut back, 3 bases at V and 1 base at J, with 8 bases in the middle. Germline lookup yields CDR1 KGHSH and CDR2 LQKENI. CDR3 length equals 14 residues. CDR3 protein: CASSPRERTDTQYF. The DNA of the CDR3 is TGTGCCAGCTCACCCAGGGAGCGCACAGATACGCAGTATTTT.

This clonotype has a handful of counts. The chain carries TRBV7-2 and TRBJ2-5; TRBD2 aligns across 9 bases. Unmatched junction bases numbered 5, after V lost 2 bases and J lost 4 bases. Germline CDR1 reads SGHTA; CDR2 reads FQGNSA. The CDR3 spans 15 residues. The CDR3 spells CASSLWSGGRETQYF. The CDR3 region has the DNA TGTGCCAGCAGCTTATGGAGCGGGGGGCGAGAGACCCAGTACTTC. Full variable domain (outside the CDR3, taken from reference TRBV7-2 and TRBJ2-5): GAGVSQSPSNKVTEKGKDVELRCDPISGHTALYWYRQSLGQGLEFLIYFQGNSAPDKSGLPSDRFSAERTGGSVSTLTIQRTQQEDSAVYLCASSLWSGGRETQYFGPGTRLLVL.

This clonotype was seen many times. The V gene is TRBV6-5, the J gene TRBJ1-5; possible D gene TRBD1, 5 bases. V lost 7 bases and J 1 base, leaving 14 bases between the germline ends. The CDR3 covers 15 residues. Germline-derived CDR1 and CDR2 are MNHEY and SVGAGI. CDR3 coding DNA: TGTGCCAGCACCCCCAGGGCTGGGAGCAATCAGCCCCAGCATTTT. It specifies CASTPRAGSNQPQHF.

This clonotype appeared a few times. The rearrangement uses TRBV15 and TRBJ2-1, with 9 bases lining up with TRBD2. V lost 1 base and J lost 7; bases outside the gene matches: 8. This CDR3 has 16 residues. Germline loops: CDR1 LNHNV, CDR2 YYDKDF (reference sequence). The DNA of the CDR3 is TGTGCCACCAGCAGAGGTTTCGGGACTAGCACGAATGAGCAGTTCTTC. Encoded protein: CATSRGFGTSTNEQFF.

This chain uses TRBV27 with TRBJ1-2; D is unresolved. With 6 bases removed from V and 4 bases from J, the gap between germline ends came to 9 bases. CDR3 size: 12 residues. Germline CDR1 MNHEY, CDR2 SMNVEV (reference sequence). CDR3 DNA: TGTGCCAGCAGGCACGGGCCCTATGGCTACACCTTC. It yields the protein CASRHGPYGYTF.

The V gene is TRBV20-1, the J gene TRBJ1-1; D remains ambiguous. This CDR3 contains 14 residues. Trimming pared 3 bases from V and 0 bases from J, leaving 11 bases between. The germline CDR1 and CDR2 sequences are DFQATT and SNEGSKA (reference sequence). The CDR3 DNA is TGCAGTGCTAGTGTTACCTTAATGAACACTGAAGCTTTCTTT. Its protein is CSASVTLMNTEAFF.

Ten or more counts support this clonotype. V is TRBV10-3 and J is TRBJ2-7; tentatively, D is TRBD2 (5 bases). With 4 bases removed from V and 1 base from J, the gap between germline ends came to 8 bases. From germline, CDR1 is ENHRY and CDR2 SYGVKD. CDR3 length: 13 amino acids. Written as DNA, the CDR3 is TGTGCCATCAGTGTGGGAGAATCCTACGAGCAGTACTTC. This codes for CAISVGESYEQYF.

This clonotype was counted between two and nine times. This rearrangement joins TRBV12-3 or TRBV12-4 to TRBJ2-2, with a tentative D call TRBD1 (5 bases). Trimming shortened V by 6 bases and J by 4 bases, and 12 bases separated the two germline ends. CDR3 length equals 14 residues. Here the CDR3 DNA reads TGTGCCAGCAGCTTCCGAAGGGGCACCGGGGAGCTGTTTTTT. This codes for CASSFRRGTGELFF.

The table lists this clonotype with a few counts. This chain links TRBV21-1 with TRBJ1-2; the table names TRBD1, a call not compared with the DNA. TRBV21-1 is termed a pseudogene. CDR3 length: 15 residues. The CDR3 region has the DNA TGTGCCAGCAGCAAAGATAGGGGCGGTGGGATTGGCTACACCTTC. This encodes CASSKDRGGGIGYTF.

The sample holds one count of this clonotype. The CDR3 coding sequence is TGTGCCGGTCACAGGGGGCCGGAAGAGACCCAGTACTTC. Translation gives CAGHRGPEETQYF. J is TRBJ2-5 and V is TRBV2, with TRBD1 matching 9 bases. Unmatched junction bases numbered 7, after V lost 11 bases and J lost 3 bases. In germline, CDR1 is SNHLY, CDR2 FYNNEI. The length of the CDR3 is 13 residues.

The rearrangement joins TRBV4-1 to TRBJ1-2; D gene uncertain. CDR3 length equals 17 residues. The V end was cut by 1 base, the J end by 0 bases, with 15 bases between. Germline assignment: CDR1 MGHRA and CDR2 YSYEKL. The CDR3 DNA reads as TGCGCCAGCAGCCAAGTCATTAACGTAGGAACTAACTATGGCTACACCTTC. Protein product: CASSQVINVGTNYGYTF.

This clonotype has a single count. This sequence joins TRBV4-1 and TRBJ2-2; 7 positions match TRBD1. Per the germline V gene, CDR1 is MGHRA and CDR2 is YSYEKL. The trim removed 0 bases at V and 4 bases at J, leaving 11 bases unmatched. This CDR3 is built from 18 residues. CDR3 nucleotides: TGCGCCAGCAGCCAAGAGGCTTCCAGGGGGTCTATCACCGGGGAGCTGTTTTTT. This gives the protein CASSQEASRGSITGELFF.

This clonotype was counted a few times. The chain links TRBV5-1 to TRBJ2-1; D unclear. This CDR3 region has 14 residues. CDR1 and CDR2 (germline): SGHRS, YFSETQ. V gave up 1 base and J gave up 8 bases, with 13 bases separating them. This CDR3 reads CASSLNRPGDEQFF. The CDR3 coding sequence is TGCGCCAGCAGCTTGAACCGCCCCGGAGATGAGCAGTTCTTC. Supplemented by reference TRBV5-1 and TRBJ2-1, the full variable domain reads KAGVTQTPRYLIKTRGQQVTLSCSPISGHRSVSWYQQTPGQGLQFLFEYFSETQRNKGNFPGRFSGRQFSNSRSEMNVSTLELGDSALYLCASSLNRPGDEQFFGPGTRLTVL.

As to this clonotype: At one boundary the junction diverges from the germline segment, which might be a read error. V is TRBV12-3 or TRBV12-4 and J is TRBJ2-1; 7 bases are a match to TRBD1. This CDR3 spans 15 amino acids. The CDR3 sequence is CASSQGVPRGHEQFF. As DNA, the CDR3 is TGCGCCAGCAGCCAGGGGGTTCCTCGGGGTCATGAGCAGTTCTTC.

This clonotype was counted only a few times. J is TRBJ2-5 and V is TRBV11-2, with TRBD2 as a possible D gene (5 bases). Germline V gene sequence: CDR1 SGHAT, CDR2 FQNNGV. Trimming removed 1 base at V and 2 bases at J, with 14 bases between. This CDR3 comprises 16 residues. The CDR3 DNA reads as TGTGCCAGCAGCTTAGTAGGGCCTAGCTTACAAGAGACCCAGTACTTC. This encodes CASSLVGPSLQETQYF. The full variable domain, completed using reference TRBV11-2 and TRBJ2-5, is EAGVAQSPRYKIIEKRQSVAFWCNPISGHATLYWYQQILGQGPKLLIQFQNNGVVDDSQLPKDRFSAERLKGVDSTLKIQPAKLEDSAVYLCASSLVGPSLQETQYFGPGTRLLVL.

The chain joins TRBV20-1 to TRBJ1-2, with D perhaps TRBD1 (6 bases). Trimming took off 3 bases at V and 7 bases at J, with 18 bases between the two ends. This CDR3 region has 14 residues. In germline, CDR1 is DFQATT, CDR2 SNEGSKA (reference sequence). CDR3: CSASILQGRFGYTF. CDR3 nucleotide sequence: TGCAGTGCTAGTATACTCCAGGGGAGATTTGGCTACACCTTC.

V is TRBV5-1 and J is TRBJ2-4, with TRBD1 matching 8 bases. The V gene end was trimmed by 4 bases and the J gene end by 3 bases; junction bases not matched to a gene: 6. CDR1 and CDR2 (germline): SGHRS, YFSETQ. This CDR3 comprises 15 residues. The CDR3 protein is CASSAGQGYKNIQYF. The CDR3 DNA reads TGCGCCAGCAGCGCTGGACAGGGCTACAAAAACATTCAGTACTTC. The entire variable domain, with the rest obtained from reference TRBV5-1 and TRBJ2-4, is as follows: KAGVTQTPRYLIKTRGQQVTLSCSPISGHRSVSWYQQTPGQGLQFLFEYFSETQRNKGNFPGRFSGRQFSNSRSEMNVSTLELGDSALYLCASSAGQGYKNIQYFGAGTRLSVL.

This clonotype appeared a single time. The junction does not match germline at one end; this may be a read error. The rearrangement links TRBV20-1 to TRBJ1-1; 7 nucleotides align to TRBD1. The CDR3 length is 12 residues. The germline CDR1 and CDR2 sequences are DFQATT and SNEGSKA (reference sequence). This CDR3 is CSARQGDTEALF. As DNA, the CDR3 is TGCAGTGCTAGGCAGGGGGACACTGAAGCTCTCTTT.

The chain couples TRBV6-6 to TRBJ2-2; D is possibly TRBD1 (5 bases). CDR1 MNHNY and CDR2 SVGAGI come from the germline V gene (reference sequence). There are 14 residues in the CDR3. Trimming stripped 2 bases from V and 6 bases from J, with 10 bases between. CDR3 in amino acids: CASSYTRAPGELFF. In DNA form, the CDR3 reads TGTGCCAGCAGTTACACCAGGGCGCCCGGGGAGCTGTTTTTT.

This clonotype was detected only a few times. The genes are TRBV10-3 and TRBJ2-5; no clear D. TRBJ2-7 explains the end of the DNA better; the J call may be wrong. This CDR3 is built from 11 residues. The germline V gene has CDR1 ENHRY and CDR2 SYGVKD. CDR3 sequence reads: CAITPPHEQYF. DNA for the CDR3: TGTGCCATCACCCCACCGCACGAGCAGTACTTC.

The chain uses TRBV12-3 or TRBV12-4 and TRBJ2-5; D is perhaps TRBD1 (6 bases). Trimming cost V 3 bases and J 7 bases, with 18 bases left between them. CDR3 length equals 15 residues. As DNA, the CDR3 is TGTGCCAGCAGTTTGGGGCCCACAGGGTTTGTGACCCAGTACTTC. As protein: CASSLGPTGFVTQYF.

This clonotype occurred once. The chain recombines TRBV7-9 with TRBJ2-1; D is ambiguous. This CDR3 spans 12 amino acids. Trimming removed 5 bases at V and 7 bases at J, with 9 bases between. CDR1 and CDR2 (germline): SEHNR, FQNEAQ (reference sequence). Here the CDR3 DNA reads TGTGCCAGCAGCCCCTCGGTAAATGAGCAGTTCTTC. As protein: CASSPSVNEQFF.

This chain links TRBV24-1 with TRBJ1-1; the D is unclear. The CDR3 is made up of 17 amino acids. Per germline, CDR1 KGHDR and CDR2 SFDVKD. V was shortened by 5 bases and J by 1 base, with 19 bases between the two germline ends. CDR3 sequence: CATSGRVVTYANTEAFF. Written as DNA, the CDR3 is TGTGCCACCAGTGGCCGGGTGGTGACTTACGCGAACACTGAAGCTTTCTTT.

V is TRBV11-3 and J is TRBJ2-1; the D is unclear. Trimming stripped 4 bases from V and 3 bases from J, with 10 bases between. Germline V lookup: CDR1 SGHNT, CDR2 YENEEA. The length of the CDR3 is 14 residues. The CDR3 reads CASSYSRSYNEQFF. The CDR3 bases are TGTGCCAGCAGCTACTCGAGGAGCTACAATGAGCAGTTCTTC. Filled out from reference TRBV11-3 and TRBJ2-1, the complete variable domain reads EAGVVQSPRYKIIEKKQPVAFWCNPISGHNTLYWYLQNLGQGPELLIRYENEEAVDDSQLPKDRFSAERLKGVDSTLKIQPAELGDSAVYLCASSYSRSYNEQFFGPGTRLTVL.

The gene calls are TRBV11-2 and TRBJ2-1, with TRBD1 matching 8 bases. The CDR3 is 14 amino acids. Trimming took 8 bases from V and 2 from J; bases not matched to a gene: 5. Germline V CDR1 and CDR2: SGHAT, FQNNGV. The CDR3 is CASLQGGAYNEQFF. The CDR3 bases are TGTGCCAGCCTACAGGGGGGCGCCTACAATGAGCAGTTCTTC.

A few counts support this clonotype. The gene calls are TRBV13 and TRBJ1-5, with D unclear. Germline CDR1 PRHDT, CDR2 FYEKMQ (reference sequence). The germline V and J ends were trimmed by 2 bases and 3 bases, with 5 bases remaining between them. The CDR3 has 13 residues. This chain's CDR3 is CASSLRPNQPQHF. As DNA, the CDR3 is TGTGCCAGCAGCTTAAGACCCAATCAGCCCCAGCATTTT.

V usage is TRBV5-1 and J usage is TRBJ1-5; D is undetermined. Germline values: CDR1 SGHRS, CDR2 YFSETQ. CDR3 length: 15 residues. Trimming stripped 0 bases from V and 2 bases from J, with 9 bases between. CDR3 loop: CASSLESPGNQPQHF. In nucleotides, the CDR3 is TGCGCCAGCAGCTTGGAGTCCCCTGGCAATCAGCCCCAGCATTTT.

The rearrangement joins TRBV29-1 to TRBJ2-5; D gene uncertain. CDR1 and CDR2 (germline): SQVTM, ANQGSEA. This CDR3 has 12 residues. V lost 4 bases and J lost 0, with 6 bases in between. CDR3 region: CSVAQNQETQYF. The CDR3 DNA follows: TGCAGCGTTGCACAGAACCAAGAGACCCAGTACTTC. Full variable domain (outside the CDR3, taken from reference TRBV29-1 and TRBJ2-5): SAVISQKPSRDICQRGTSLTIQCQVDSQVTMMFWYRQQPGQSLTLIATANQGSEATYESGFVIDKFPISRPNLTFSTLTVSNMSPEDSSIYLCSVAQNQETQYFGPGTRLLVL.

The chain recombines TRBV6-5 with TRBJ2-4; D is unclear. The CDR3 is 14 amino acids. Trimming removed 4 bases at V and 7 bases at J, with 14 bases between. Germline values: CDR1 MNHEY, CDR2 SVGAGI. The CDR3 DNA follows: TGTGCCAGCAGTTCCCCCTTCATCGGGAACATTCAGTACTTC. Translation gives CASSSPFIGNIQYF.

This clonotype was seen repeatedly, ten times or more. The gene calls are TRBV12-3 or TRBV12-4 and TRBJ1-3; 7 nucleotides match TRBD1. This CDR3 contains 14 residues. With 4 bases clipped from V and 2 bases from J, the junction kept 2 bases outside the gene matches. CDR3 sequence (DNA): TGTGCCAGCAGTTCAACAGGGGCTGGAAACACCATATATTTT. Translation: CASSSTGAGNTIYF.